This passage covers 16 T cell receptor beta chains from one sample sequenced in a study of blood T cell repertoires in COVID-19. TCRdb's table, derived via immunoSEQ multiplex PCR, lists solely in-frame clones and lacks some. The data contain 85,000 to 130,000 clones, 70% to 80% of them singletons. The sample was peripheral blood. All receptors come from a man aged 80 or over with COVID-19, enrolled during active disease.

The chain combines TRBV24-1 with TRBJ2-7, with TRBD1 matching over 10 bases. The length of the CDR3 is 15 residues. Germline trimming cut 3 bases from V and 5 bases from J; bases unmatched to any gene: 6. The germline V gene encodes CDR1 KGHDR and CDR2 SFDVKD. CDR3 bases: TGTGCCACCAGTGATACGACAGGGGGCGAAAACGAGCAGTACTTC. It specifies CATSDTTGGENEQYF.

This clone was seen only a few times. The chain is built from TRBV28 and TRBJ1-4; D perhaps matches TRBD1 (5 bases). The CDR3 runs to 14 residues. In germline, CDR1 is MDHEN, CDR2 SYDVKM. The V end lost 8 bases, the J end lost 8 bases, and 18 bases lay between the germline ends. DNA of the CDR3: TGTGCCAGCCGTCAGCGGGGCCTGGTGGAAAAACTGTTTTTT. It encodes CASRQRGLVEKLFF.

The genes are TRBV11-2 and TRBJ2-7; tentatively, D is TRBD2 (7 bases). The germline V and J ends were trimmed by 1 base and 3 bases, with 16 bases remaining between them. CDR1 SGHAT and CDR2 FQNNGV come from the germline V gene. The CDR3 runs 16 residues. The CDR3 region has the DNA TGTGCCAGCAGCTTAGGTAGAGGGGGGGGAAACTACGAGCAGTACTTC. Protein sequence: CASSLGRGGGNYEQYF.

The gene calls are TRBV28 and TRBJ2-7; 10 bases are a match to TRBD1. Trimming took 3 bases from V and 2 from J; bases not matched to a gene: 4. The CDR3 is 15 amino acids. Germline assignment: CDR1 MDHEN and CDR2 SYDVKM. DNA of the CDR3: TGTGCCAGCAGTTTTGGGACAGGGGCCACCTACGAGCAGTACTTC. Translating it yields CASSFGTGATYEQYF.

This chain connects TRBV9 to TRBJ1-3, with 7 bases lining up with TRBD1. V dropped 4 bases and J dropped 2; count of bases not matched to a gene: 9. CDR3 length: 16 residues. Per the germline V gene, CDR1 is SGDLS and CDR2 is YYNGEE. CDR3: CASSPPSGTAGNTIYF. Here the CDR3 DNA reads TGTGCCAGCAGCCCCCCCTCTGGGACAGCTGGAAACACCATATATTTT.

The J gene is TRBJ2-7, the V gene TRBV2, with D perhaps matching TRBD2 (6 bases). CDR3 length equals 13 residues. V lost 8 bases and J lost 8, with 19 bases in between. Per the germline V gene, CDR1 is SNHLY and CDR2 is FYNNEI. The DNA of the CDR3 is TGTGCCAGCGGGAAGGAGGGAGTCGGAAAGCAGTACTTC. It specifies CASGKEGVGKQYF.

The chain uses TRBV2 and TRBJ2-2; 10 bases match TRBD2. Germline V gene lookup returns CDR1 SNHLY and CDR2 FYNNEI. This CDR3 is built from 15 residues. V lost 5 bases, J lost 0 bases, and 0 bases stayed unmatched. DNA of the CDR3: TGTGCCAGCAGTACTAGCGGGGCGAACACCGGGGAGCTGTTTTTT. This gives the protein CASSTSGANTGELFF.

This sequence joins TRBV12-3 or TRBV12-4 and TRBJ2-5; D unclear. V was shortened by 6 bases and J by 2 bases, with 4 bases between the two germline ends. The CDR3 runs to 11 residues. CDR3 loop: CASSFQETQYF. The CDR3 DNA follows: TGTGCCAGCAGCTTTCAAGAGACCCAGTACTTC.

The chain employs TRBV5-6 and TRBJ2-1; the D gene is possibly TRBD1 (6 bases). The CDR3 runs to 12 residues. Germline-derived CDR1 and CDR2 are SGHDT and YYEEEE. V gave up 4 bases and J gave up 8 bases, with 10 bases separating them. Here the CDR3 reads CASSRGMDEQFF. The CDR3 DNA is TGTGCCAGCAGCAGGGGGATGGATGAGCAGTTCTTC.

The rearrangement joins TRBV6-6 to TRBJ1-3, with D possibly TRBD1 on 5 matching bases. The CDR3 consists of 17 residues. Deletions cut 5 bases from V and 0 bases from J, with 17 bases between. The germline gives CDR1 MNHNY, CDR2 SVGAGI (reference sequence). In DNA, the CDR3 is TGTGCCAGCAGTCCCGGGGGACCGAGCAGCTCTGGAAACACCATATATTTT. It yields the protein CASSPGGPSSSGNTIYF.

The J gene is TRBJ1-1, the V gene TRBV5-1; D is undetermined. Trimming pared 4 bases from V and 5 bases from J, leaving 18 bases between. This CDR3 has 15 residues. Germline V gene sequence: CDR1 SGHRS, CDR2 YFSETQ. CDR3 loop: CASSPSPYERTEAFF. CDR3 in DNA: TGCGCCAGCAGCCCATCACCTTACGAGAGGACTGAAGCTTTCTTT.

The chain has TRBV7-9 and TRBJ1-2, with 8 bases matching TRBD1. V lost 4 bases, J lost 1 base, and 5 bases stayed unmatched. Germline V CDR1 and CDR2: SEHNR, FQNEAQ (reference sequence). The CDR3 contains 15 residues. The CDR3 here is CASSYRDRYNYGYTF. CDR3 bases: TGTGCCAGCAGCTACCGGGACAGGTATAACTATGGCTACACCTTC.

DNA for the CDR3: TGTGCCATCAGTGAGTCGGGGGGGGAAAGACTGAGCTCTGGAAACACCATATATTTT. Translation gives CAISESGGERLSSGNTIYF. The chain uses TRBV10-3 and TRBJ1-3; tentative D call: TRBD1 (5 bases). Germline CDR1 reads ENHRY; CDR2 reads SYGVKD. Trimming took 0 bases from V and 0 from J, leaving 18 bases between them. This CDR3 has 19 amino acids.

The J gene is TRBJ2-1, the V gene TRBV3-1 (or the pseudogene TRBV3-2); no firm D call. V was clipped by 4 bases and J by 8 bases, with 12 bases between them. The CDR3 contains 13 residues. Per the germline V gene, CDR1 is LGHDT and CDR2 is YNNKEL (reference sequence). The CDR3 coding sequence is TGTGCCAGCAGCCCCGTATCGACTCATGAGCAGTTCTTC. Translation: CASSPVSTHEQFF.

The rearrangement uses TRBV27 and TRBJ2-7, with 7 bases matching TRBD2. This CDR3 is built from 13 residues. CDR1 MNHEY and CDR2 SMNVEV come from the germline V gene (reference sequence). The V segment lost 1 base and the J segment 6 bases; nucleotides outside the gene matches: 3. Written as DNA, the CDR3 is TGTGCCAGCAGTTTATGGGGAGGGCGCGAGCAGTACTTC. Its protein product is CASSLWGGREQYF.

For the CDR3, the DNA is TGTGCCAGCAGCGCCTGGGCCCCCAGAGCGGGGGAAGATACGCAGTATTTT. It specifies CASSAWAPRAGEDTQYF. This rearrangement joins TRBV2 to TRBJ2-3; 8 bases fit TRBD2. Germline V gene lookup returns CDR1 SNHLY and CDR2 FYNNEI. The CDR3 consists of 17 residues. With 6 bases clipped from V and 5 bases from J, the junction kept 16 bases outside the gene matches.